The entry below describes one T cell receptor beta chain. The sample belongs to a study of early T cells in non-severe SARS-CoV-2 infection. Across the whole study: Chains were not paired, and sequencing was done on bulk RNA from unsorted whole blood.

Individually, cDNA molecules had unique molecular identifiers attached to them. From the 5' RACE reads, TCRdb called clonotypes with MiXCR, one entry per CDR3 protein. The table shows over 90,000 distinct CDR3 sequences, with 10% to 15% occurring only once. The specimen sequenced was whole blood. The clonotype comes from an adult who was a healthcare worker with PCR-confirmed SARS-CoV-2 infection or an uninfected control (not recorded which).

The CDR3 reads CASSLRGRLKETQYF. The CDR3 bases are TGTGCCAGCAGCCTTAGGGGACGCCTCAAAGAGACCCAGTACTTC. This chain joins TRBV28 and TRBJ2-5; D might be TRBD1 or TRBD2, each matching 5 bases. Germline CDR1 and CDR2: MDHEN and SYDVKM. V lost 6 bases and J lost 3, with 17 bases in between. This CDR3 comprises 15 residues. The full variable domain, rest sourced from reference TRBV28 and TRBJ2-5, is DVKVTQSSRYLVKRTGEKVFLECVQDMDHENMFWYRQDPGLGLRLIYFSYDVKMKEKGDIPEGYSVSREKKERFSLILESASTNQTSMYLCASSLRGRLKETQYFGPGTRLLVL.